This TCR beta chain was sequenced for a study of T cell repertoires in aging, cancer and after chemotherapy. Regarding the study as a whole: Compared with age-matched healthy donors, untreated hematological or solid cancer patients showed higher blood TCR clonality.

TCR beta rearrangements were amplified from peripheral blood genomic DNA. Per germline, CDR1 MNHEY and CDR2 SMNVEV (reference sequence). This CDR3 comprises 14 residues. The V segment lost 0 bases and the J segment 7 bases; nucleotides outside the gene matches: 6. This clonotype rates as medium-sized (0.01 to 0.1%). The antigen is not known. Rearranged V-D-J TRB sequences were amplified with a mixed TRB-A/B primer pool. From the multiplex PCR reads, TCRdb called clonotypes with MiXCR, one entry per CDR3 protein. There are 10,000 to 15,000 distinct CDR3 sequences in the sample; roughly a quarter occur only once, and approximately 9.3% lies in the top ten.

The receptor's source is a human donor with a blood cancer. The sequenced sample consisted of blood. The chain links TRBV27 to TRBJ2-7, with TRBD1 matching over 7 bases. The CDR3 DNA is TGTGCCAGCAGTTTATCGACAGGGCAAGGGGAGCAGTACGTC. It yields the protein CASSLSTGQGEQYV.